The next 30 T cell receptor beta chains were all read from a single sample in a study of breast tumors, draining lymph nodes, adjacent tissues. TCRdb called the multiplex PCR reads again in MiXCR, with one record for every CDR3 protein. Of over 100,000 distinct CDR3 sequences detected, more than 20% appear once; the ten largest clones hold just over 2.5%. The lymph nodes were axillary draining lymph nodes from breast cancer patients. What was sequenced was axillary lymph node tissue. The receptors stem from a female donor with breast cancer. Some clones in this sample may be carry-over from other donors' samples.

In the case of this clonotype: Being one base from a much bigger clone, this may be a read error. The chain links TRBV7-7 to TRBJ2-5; TRBD2 matches 8 bases. The V gene's germline CDR1 is SSHAT and CDR2 FNYEAQ (reference sequence). The CDR3 contains 14 residues. The CDR3, as DNA: TGTGCCGGCAGCCGAGGCCTAGCGGGAGAGACCCAGTACTTC. It specifies CAGSRGLAGETQYF.

This clonotype was observed at least ten times. The chain carries TRBV7-2 and TRBJ2-7; 16 bases match TRBD2. CDR3 length: 20 amino acids. V shed 0 bases and J 5 bases; nucleotides not matched to a gene: 13. CDR1 and CDR2 from the germline V gene are SGHTA and FQGNSA. The CDR3 region is CASSLAPGLAGGAHRNEQYF. DNA for the CDR3: TGTGCCAGCAGCTTAGCCCCGGGACTAGCGGGAGGGGCCCACAGGAACGAGCAGTACTTC.

Note on this clonotype: Possible read error: a much larger clone is one base away. The chain combines TRBV20-1 with TRBJ2-3; 11 bases map to TRBD2. The CDR3 is 15 amino acids. The germline V gene has CDR1 DFQATT and CDR2 SNEGSKA (reference sequence). Trimming cost V 3 bases and J 3 bases; bases outside gene matches: 5. The CDR3 DNA follows: TGCAGTGCTAGTCTTCCTAGCGGGAGGACAGATACGCAGTATTTT. It codes for CSASLPSGRTDTQYF.

This clonotype was recorded at least ten times. The genes are TRBV5-1 and TRBJ1-4; 7 positions agree with TRBD1. The CDR3 sequence is 15 residues long. V lost 4 bases to trimming and J lost 4 bases; unmatched junction nucleotides: 7. Germline V gene lookup returns CDR1 SGHRS and CDR2 YFSETQ. CDR3 DNA: TGCGCCAGCAGCCAAGGGACAGCAAATAATGAAAAACTGTTTTTT. Its protein is CASSQGTANNEKLFF. The complete variable domain, with remaining parts taken from reference TRBV5-1 and TRBJ1-4, reads KAGVTQTPRYLIKTRGQQVTLSCSPISGHRSVSWYQQTPGQGLQFLFEYFSETQRNKGNFPGRFSGRQFSNSRSEMNVSTLELGDSALYLCASSQGTANNEKLFFGSGTQLSVL.

This clonotype was picked up a small number of times. This chain connects TRBV6-2 or TRBV6-3 to TRBJ2-1; possibly TRBD1 for D (5 bases). CDR3 length equals 14 residues. V lost 4 bases to trimming and J lost 6 bases, with 13 bases between them. Germline assignment: CDR1 MNHEY and CDR2 SVGEGT. The DNA of the CDR3 is TGTGCCAGCAGTTTCAGGGTAAAAAGCAATGAGCAGTTCTTC. Encoded protein: CASSFRVKSNEQFF.

This chain links TRBV19 with TRBJ1-3; possibly TRBD1 for D (5 bases). Trimming pared 5 bases from V and 0 bases from J, leaving 11 bases between. The CDR3 spans 15 residues. Germline CDR1 is LNHDA and CDR2 is SQIVND (reference sequence). For the CDR3, the DNA is TGTGCCAGTAGTCCCCGCGGGACCTCTGGAAACACCATATATTTT. Translated: CASSPRGTSGNTIYF. Together with reference TRBV19 and TRBJ1-3, the CDR3 gives the full variable domain: DGGITQSPKYLFRKEGQNVTLSCEQNLNHDAMYWYRQDPGQGLRLIYYSQIVNDFQKGDIAEGYSVSREKKESFPLTVTSAQKNPTAFYLCASSPRGTSGNTIYFGEGSWLTVV.

This chain joins TRBV27 and TRBJ2-2; 11 bases are shared with TRBD1. Germline values: CDR1 MNHEY, CDR2 SMNVEV (reference sequence). The CDR3 has 19 amino acids. Losses at the gene ends were 1 base for V and 4 bases for J; bases not matched to a gene: 11. The DNA for the CDR3 is TGTGCCAGCAGTTTATTCTCCCCTGGGGGGACAGGGGGCACCGGGGAGCTGTTTTTT. Amino acids: CASSLFSPGGTGGTGELFF.

In this sample, this clonotype turned up many times. The chain links TRBV14 to TRBJ1-3; D is unclear. From germline, CDR1 is SGHDN and CDR2 FVKESK. Trimming removed 2 bases from V and 0 bases from J, with 11 bases in between. This CDR3 spans 16 amino acids. CDR3 nucleotide sequence: TGTGCCAGCAGCCAATTCAAGAATCTCTCTGGAAACACCATATATTTT. Protein product: CASSQFKNLSGNTIYF.

In regard to this clonotype: The junction departs from the called germline gene at one end, perhaps through a read error. This rearrangement joins TRBV18 to TRBJ2-5, with D perhaps TRBD1 or TRBD2 (6 bases each). The CDR3 length is 15 residues. Germline-derived CDR1 and CDR2 are KGHSH and LQKENI. The CDR3 sequence: CASSLAGGMQETQSF. Here the CDR3 DNA reads TGTGCCAGCTCACTGGCCGGGGGCATGCAAGAGACCCAGTCCTTC.

Points on this clonotype: A single base separates this from a much larger clone, so it may be a read error. The chain couples TRBV6-1 to TRBJ1-5, with D possibly being TRBD1 (5 bases). Germline V gene data show CDR1 as MNHNS and CDR2 as SASEGT. Deletions cut 7 bases from V and 5 bases from J, with 18 bases between. The length of the CDR3 is 15 residues. The CDR3 DNA sequence: TGTGCCAGCAATGTTACCAGGGCGACAGATCAGCCCCAGCATTTT. Protein sequence: CASNVTRATDQPQHF.

In this sample, this clonotype turned up once. Since a much larger clone is just one base distant, this may be a read error. The chain joins TRBV30 to TRBJ2-3; a weak D match, TRBD2 (5 bases). The CDR3 is 14 amino acids. The germline V gene has CDR1 GTSNPN and CDR2 SVGIG (reference sequence). The ends were cut back, 4 bases at V and 5 bases at J, with 16 bases in the middle. The CDR3 reads CAWNEGSDLDTQYF. The DNA of the CDR3 is TGTGCCTGGAACGAGGGCTCAGACCTAGATACGCAGTATTTT.

J is TRBJ2-7 and V is TRBV27, with D perhaps matching TRBD1 (5 bases). V was cut by 3 bases and J by 12 bases, with 15 bases left in between. Germline loops: CDR1 MNHEY, CDR2 SMNVEV (reference sequence). The CDR3 loop spans 12 amino acids. The CDR3 region is CASSFDRQPRYF. As DNA, the CDR3 is TGTGCCAGCAGTTTTGACCGACAGCCCCGGTACTTC.

This clonotype was seen ten or more times. The CDR3 protein is CASSILRQGYSEQFF. As DNA, the CDR3 is TGTGCCAGTAGTATTTTAAGACAGGGCTATAGTGAGCAGTTCTTC. The V gene is TRBV19, the J gene TRBJ2-1, with TRBD1 identical over 7 bases. The CDR3 contains 15 residues. Looked up from germline, CDR1 is LNHDA and CDR2 is SQIVND (reference sequence). V lost 3 bases, J lost 9 bases, and 11 bases stayed unmatched.

This clonotype has at least ten counts. V and J are TRBV9 and TRBJ2-3; D might be TRBD2 (5 bases). Trimming removed 0 bases from V and 4 bases from J, with 9 bases in between. The CDR3 has 14 residues. The germline CDR1 and CDR2 sequences are SGDLS and YYNGEE. CDR3 coding DNA: TGTGCCAGCAGCGTAGCGGGATCCCCAGATACGCAGTATTTT. Its translation: CASSVAGSPDTQYF.

This chain links TRBV28 with TRBJ2-5; D may be TRBD1 (6 bases). The germline CDR1 and CDR2 sequences are MDHEN and SYDVKM. The CDR3 has 14 residues. V gave up 5 bases and J gave up 6 bases, with 16 bases separating them. For the CDR3, the DNA is TGTGCCAGCAGTCGCCCGAGAGGGACACAGACCCAGTACTTC. This translates into CASSRPRGTQTQYF. The full variable domain, with the rest looked up from reference TRBV28 and TRBJ2-5, is DVKVTQSSRYLVKRTGEKVFLECVQDMDHENMFWYRQDPGLGLRLIYFSYDVKMKEKGDIPEGYSVSREKKERFSLILESASTNQTSMYLCASSRPRGTQTQYFGPGTRLLVL.

In the case of this clonotype: A read error may be the cause here, since a much bigger clone is one base away. This CDR3 is missing its conserved last phenylalanine or tryptophan, likely due to a read error. The gene calls are TRBV6-2 or TRBV6-3 and TRBJ2-5, with a possible D match to TRBD2 (5 bases). CDR1 is MNHEY, CDR2 SVGEGT, per germline. Trimming shortened V by 6 bases and J by 7 bases, and 18 bases separated the two germline ends. This CDR3 spans 14 amino acids. The CDR3 here is CASREDGRVGTQYL. CDR3 nucleotide sequence: TGTGCCAGCAGGGAGGACGGGCGAGTGGGGACCCAGTACCTC.

This clonotype was recorded many times. The chain combines TRBV7-2 with TRBJ2-7, with D perhaps given as TRBD1 or TRBD2 (5 bases each). V lost 0 bases and J 1 base, leaving 10 bases between the germline ends. The CDR3 consists of 15 residues. In germline, CDR1 is SGHTA, CDR2 FQGNSA. The CDR3 region is CASSLAGTESYEQYF. The CDR3 coding sequence is TGTGCCAGCAGCTTAGCGGGGACGGAATCCTACGAGCAGTACTTC.

This clonotype was seen ten or more times. The rearrangement links TRBV7-2 to TRBJ2-7, with D perhaps matching TRBD1 (6 bases). The CDR3 extends over 14 amino acids. Trimming shortened V by 5 bases and J by 2 bases, and 13 bases separated the two germline ends. Germline CDR1 reads SGHTA; CDR2 reads FQGNSA. The CDR3 DNA is TGTGCCAGCAGCCCGCTGACAGGACCCTACGAGCAGTACTTC. Translating gives CASSPLTGPYEQYF.

This clonotype was observed many times. The rearrangement uses TRBV20-1 and TRBJ1-6; 11 positions agree with TRBD1. The germline V gene has CDR1 DFQATT and CDR2 SNEGSKA (reference sequence). The CDR3 is 15 amino acids. The junction had 0 bases not matched to a gene; V was cut back by 3 bases and J by 2 bases. CDR3 amino acids: CSARGQGAYNSPLHF. The CDR3 nucleotides read TGCAGTGCTAGGGGACAGGGGGCCTATAATTCACCCCTCCACTTT.

Regarding this clonotype: One junction end does not reproduce the germline sequence, and a read error may be involved. The chain combines TRBV11-2 with TRBJ2-2; D perhaps matches TRBD2 (5 bases). CDR3 length: 17 residues. Germline V lookup: CDR1 SGHAT, CDR2 FQNNGV. The CDR3 DNA is TGTGCCAGCAGCCCCCCCCCCGGACTTTCAAACACCGGGGAGCTGTCTTTT. It encodes CASSPPPGLSNTGELSF.

Remarks on this clonotype: It may be a read error: a sequence one base away is much more abundant. This chain links TRBV11-3 with TRBJ2-2; 8 bases fit TRBD1. CDR3 size: 15 residues. CDR1 and CDR2 from the germline V gene are SGHNT and YENEEA. The CDR3 spells CAGSPVQGATGELFF. Here the CDR3 DNA reads TGTGCCGGCAGCCCCGTCCAGGGGGCGACCGGGGAGCTGTTTTTT.

This clonotype has more than one count but fewer than ten. The V gene is TRBV28, the J gene TRBJ2-3, with D hard to call. Germline V gene lookup returns CDR1 MDHEN and CDR2 SYDVKM. The CDR3 contains 12 residues. Trimming removed 4 bases from V and 4 bases from J, with 6 bases in between. The CDR3 is CASSSQPDTQYF. DNA for the CDR3: TGTGCCAGCAGTTCCCAGCCAGATACGCAGTATTTT.

A note on this clonotype: A much bigger clone sits one base away, suggesting this may be a read error. V gene TRBV4-2 combines with J gene TRBJ2-3; TRBD2 agrees at 12 bases. CDR1 is LGHNA, CDR2 YNFKEQ, per germline. This CDR3 has 16 amino acids. For the CDR3, the DNA is TGTGCCAGCGGCCAAGGGACTAGCGGGAGCACAGATACGCAGTATTTT. This gives the protein CASGQGTSGSTDTQYF.

This clonotype showed up just once. DNA of the CDR3: TGTGCCAGCAGCTTAGTACTAGCGGGAGGGCCCCACGAGCAGTACTTC. Translating it yields CASSLVLAGGPHEQYF. This rearrangement joins TRBV7-2 to TRBJ2-7; TRBD2 matches 13 bases. Trimming cost V 1 base and J 5 bases; bases outside gene matches: 5. Germline CDR1 reads SGHTA; CDR2 reads FQGNSA. The CDR3 is 16 amino acids.

V is TRBV28 and J is TRBJ2-1; D might be TRBD2 (5 bases). Per the germline V gene, CDR1 is MDHEN and CDR2 is SYDVKM. The V end was cut by 5 bases, the J end by 8 bases, with 19 bases between. The CDR3 is 15 residues long. The CDR3 sequence is CASSRFEGRTYEQFF. The CDR3 region has the DNA TGTGCCAGCAGTCGCTTTGAGGGAAGGACTTATGAGCAGTTCTTC.

There are many counts of this clonotype. This chain connects TRBV28 to TRBJ1-5; the D is unclear. CDR1 is MDHEN, CDR2 SYDVKM, per germline. Trimming removed 5 bases at V and 1 base at J, with 12 bases between. The CDR3 extends over 15 amino acids. The CDR3 DNA reads TGTGCCAGCAGTCCTTACTGGGGAAGCAATCAGCCCCAGCATTTT. Protein sequence: CASSPYWGSNQPQHF.

In this sample, this clonotype turned up many times. The CDR3 reads CASGPGTGGSDTQYF. In nucleotides, the CDR3 is TGTGCTAGTGGTCCCGGGACAGGGGGCTCTGATACGCAGTATTTT. The rearrangement links TRBV12-5 to TRBJ2-3; 12 positions match TRBD1. This CDR3 is built from 15 residues. CDR1 LGHNT and CDR2 FRNRAP come from the germline V gene. With V trimmed by 5 bases and J by 6 bases, 6 bases remained unmatched.

The chain is built from TRBV19 and TRBJ2-6, with D perhaps matching TRBD1 (6 bases). This CDR3 spans 16 amino acids. The V gene lost 3 bases and the J gene lost 4 bases, with 13 bases spanning the gap. The germline V gene has CDR1 LNHDA and CDR2 SQIVND (reference sequence). The CDR3 DNA reads as TGTGCCAGTAGTATCGACACAGGGACCGGGGCCAACGTCCTGACTTTC. Protein: CASSIDTGTGANVLTF.

Many counts were recorded for this clonotype. The chain carries TRBV10-3 and TRBJ2-3; no clear D gene. Trimming stripped 4 bases from V and 2 bases from J, with 4 bases between. The CDR3 extends over 12 amino acids. Germline V lookup: CDR1 ENHRY, CDR2 SYGVKD. CDR3 DNA sequence: TGTGCCATCAGTGTTTCCACAGATACGCAGTATTTT. Protein: CAISVSTDTQYF.

This clonotype was recorded many times. The chain joins TRBV7-9 to TRBJ2-6, with 7 bases matching TRBD1. CDR1 and CDR2 from the germline V gene are SEHNR and FQNEAQ (reference sequence). V lost 3 bases and J lost 4; bases outside the gene matches: 6. This CDR3 contains 16 residues. As DNA, the CDR3 is TGTGCCAGCAGCTTTAACAGGGGCTCAGGGGCCAACGTCCTGACTTTC. Protein: CASSFNRGSGANVLTF. Drawing the rest from reference TRBV7-9 and TRBJ2-6, the complete variable domain is DTGVSQNPRHKITKRGQNVTFRCDPISEHNRLYWYRQTLGQGPEFLTYFQNEAQLEKSRLLSDRFSAERPKGSFSTLEIQRTEQGDSAMYLCASSFNRGSGANVLTFGAGSRLTVL.